The table lists the clone carrying this T cell receptor beta chain with a few counts. Its antigen is currently unknown. The germline CDR1 and CDR2 sequences are DFQATT and SNEGSKA (reference sequence). Trimming cost V 4 bases and J 2 bases, with 9 bases left between them. The CDR3 extends over 13 amino acids. This record comes from a study of CD8 T cells in ankylosing spondylitis. Findings and limits, study-wide: Certain motif variants had earlier been reported in reactive arthritis synovial fluid and blood. Disease-linked clones were reportedly significantly enriched in matched ankylosing spondylitis synovial fluid. Typical of ankylosing spondylitis blood, it appeared, was a TCR beta motif of several highly homologous variants.

Quantitative 5'-RACE with molecular barcodes generated TCR beta libraries. TCRdb ran MiXCR on the 5' RACE reads and lists one entry per CDR3 protein. The sample lists a few hundred thousand distinct CDR3 sequences; less than 25% were seen once. Sequences were obtained from blood, either unsorted or a sorted T cell fraction (not recorded which). This sequence joins TRBV20-1 and TRBJ2-1; D remains ambiguous. This TCR derives from a female donor with ankylosing spondylitis or in good health (not recorded which). CDR3 sequence: CSAIEDAYNEQFF. The CDR3 coding sequence is TGCAGTGCTATTGAAGACGCCTACAATGAGCAGTTCTTC.